The clone carrying this T cell receptor beta chain has just one count. Its antigen is still unknown. This sample was taken from a study of T cell repertoires in cytomegalovirus infection. Trimming shortened V by 5 bases and J by 6 bases, and 17 bases separated the two germline ends. CDR1 and CDR2 (germline): LNHDA, SQIVND (reference sequence). The CDR3 has 15 amino acids. Using its own MiXCR run on the reads, TCRdb lists one record per CDR3 protein. The sample yields about 900,000 distinct CDR3 sequences, 25% to 40% seen once. The material was cultured CD8+ T cells from PBMCs, obtained from culture after CMV antigen stimulation. The TCR comes from a human donor in good health (CMV status not recorded). Some clones in this sample may be carry-over from other donors' samples. The gene calls are TRBV19 and TRBJ1-3; tentative D call: TRBD1 (5 bases). CDR3 loop: CASSPRDGGANTIYF. The CDR3 region has the DNA TGTGCCAGTAGTCCGAGGGACGGAGGGGCAAACACCATATATTTT.